This TCR beta chain emerged from a study of T-cell reconstitution after alpha-beta-depleted transplantation in children. In its sample, this clonotype was seen a few times. Trimming removed 5 bases from V and 4 bases from J; junction bases left unmatched: 15. The V gene's germline CDR1 is SEHNR and CDR2 FQNEAQ (reference sequence). This CDR3 region has 17 residues. Preparation of the TCRbeta library was carried out with unique molecular identifiers. Each CDR3 protein gets one entry after TCRdb re-called the PCR reads with MiXCR. The data hold about 470,000 distinct CDR3 sequences, with over 40% observed a single time.

This sequence joins TRBV7-9 and TRBJ1-1; 8 bases fit TRBD1. The receptor was isolated from a girl aged 2 to 10 with aplastic anemia, due to receive a stem cell transplant. This material consisted of PBMCs, taken before TCRalphabeta/CD19-depleted stem cell transplant. CDR3 sequence reads: CASSSSIRGQDSTEAFF. As DNA, the CDR3 is TGTGCCAGCAGCAGTAGCATCAGGGGGCAGGATAGCACTGAAGCTTTCTTT.